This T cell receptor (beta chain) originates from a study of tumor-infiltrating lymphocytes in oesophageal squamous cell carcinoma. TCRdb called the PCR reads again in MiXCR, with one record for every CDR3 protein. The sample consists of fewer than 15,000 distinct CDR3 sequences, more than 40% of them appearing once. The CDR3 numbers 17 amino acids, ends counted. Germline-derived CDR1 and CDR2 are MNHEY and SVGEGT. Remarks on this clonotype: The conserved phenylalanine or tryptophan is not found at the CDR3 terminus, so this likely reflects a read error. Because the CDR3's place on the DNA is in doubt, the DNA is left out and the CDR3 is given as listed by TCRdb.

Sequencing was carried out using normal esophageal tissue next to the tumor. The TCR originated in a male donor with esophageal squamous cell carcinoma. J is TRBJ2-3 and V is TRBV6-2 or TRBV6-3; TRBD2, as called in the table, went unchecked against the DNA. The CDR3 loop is CASSAADRPQETQYFGP.